What follows describes a single T cell receptor beta chain. This record comes from a study of shared clonotypes between healthy human individuals. On the study more broadly: With ages of 18 to 49, the donors were a couple of women and three men.

Methods used by the authors: Filtering of immunoSEQ junctional sequences could not match full-length read filtering. The data were produced by immunoSEQ multiplex PCR, yet TCRdb's version contains in-frame clones alone and is incomplete. That table supplies the V and J calls and clone size; D and trimming were determined from the DNA. Of 400,000 to 550,000 clones in the sample, around three quarters were seen once. Germline loops: CDR1 KGHSH, CDR2 LQKENI. V was trimmed by 0 bases and J by 7 bases, leaving 10 bases between them. The CDR3 totals 13 residues. The chain joins TRBV18 to TRBJ2-7, with D perhaps TRBD2 (6 bases). The TCR comes from a woman aged 40 to 50 in good health. Some clones in this sample may be carry-over from other donors' samples. Specimen: PBMCs. The CDR3 nucleotides read TGTGCCAGCTCACCACCGGCGGGGTGGGAGCAGTACTTC. The encoded protein is CASSPPAGWEQYF.